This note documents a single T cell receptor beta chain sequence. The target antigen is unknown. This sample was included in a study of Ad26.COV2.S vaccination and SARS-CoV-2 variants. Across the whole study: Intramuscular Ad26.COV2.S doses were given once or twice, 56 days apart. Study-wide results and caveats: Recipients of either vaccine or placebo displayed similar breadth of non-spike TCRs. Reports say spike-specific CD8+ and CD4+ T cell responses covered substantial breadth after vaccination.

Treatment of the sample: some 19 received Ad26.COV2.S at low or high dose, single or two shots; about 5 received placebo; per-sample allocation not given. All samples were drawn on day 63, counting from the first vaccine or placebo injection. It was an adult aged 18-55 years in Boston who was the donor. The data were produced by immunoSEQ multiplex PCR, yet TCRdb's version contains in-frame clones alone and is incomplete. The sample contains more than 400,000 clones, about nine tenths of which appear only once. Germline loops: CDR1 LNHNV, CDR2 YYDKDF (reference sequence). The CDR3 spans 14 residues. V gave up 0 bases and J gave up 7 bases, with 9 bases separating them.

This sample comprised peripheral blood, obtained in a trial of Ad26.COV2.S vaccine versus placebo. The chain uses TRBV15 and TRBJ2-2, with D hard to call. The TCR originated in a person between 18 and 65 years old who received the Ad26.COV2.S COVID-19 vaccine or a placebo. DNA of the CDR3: TGTGCCACCAGCAGAGATCGTAGGGTCGGGGAGCTGTTTTTT. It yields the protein CATSRDRRVGELFF.